The 17 T cell receptor beta chains below all came from one sample that was sequenced in a study of blood T cell repertoires in COVID-19. The data were produced by immunoSEQ multiplex PCR, yet TCRdb's version contains in-frame clones alone and is incomplete. The table records 250,000 to 300,000 clones, approximately 89% of them present only once. The specimen sequenced was PBMCs or T cells enriched from blood (not recorded which). These receptors originate from a woman aged 60 to 75 who had recovered from COVID-19.

This chain links TRBV10-3 with TRBJ1-3; unclear D gene. Germline V gene sequence: CDR1 ENHRY, CDR2 SYGVKD. The CDR3 contains 12 residues. V gave up 6 bases and J gave up 10 bases, with 13 bases separating them. The CDR3 protein is CAISPSGLTIYF. The CDR3 nucleotides are TGTGCCATCAGCCCCAGTGGTTTGACCATATATTTT.

The chain carries TRBV5-1 and TRBJ2-5, with a weak D call TRBD2 (7 bases). V was trimmed by 2 bases and J by 5 bases, leaving 16 bases between them. Germline-derived CDR1 and CDR2 are SGHRS and YFSETQ. The CDR3 covers 15 residues. CDR3 in DNA: TGCGCCAGCAGCTTCGGCGGGGGCTCCGGGGAGACCCAGTACTTC. Its protein is CASSFGGGSGETQYF.

The table lists this clone with a few counts. The V and J genes are TRBV9 and TRBJ2-3, with 14 bases matching TRBD2. The germline gives CDR1 SGDLS, CDR2 YYNGEE. The CDR3 is made up of 19 amino acids. V was clipped by 4 bases and J by 0 bases; unmatched bases: 10. CDR3 nucleotide sequence: TGTGCCAGCAGCCCCCGACTAGCGGGAGGGGTTTTTAGCACAGATACGCAGTATTTT. Protein sequence: CASSPRLAGGVFSTDTQYF. Based on the CDR3 plus reference TRBV9 and TRBJ2-3, the full variable domain is DSGVTQTPKHLITATGQRVTLRCSPRSGDLSVYWYQQSLDQGLQFLIQYYNGEERAKGNILERFSAQQFPDLHSELNLSSLELGDSALYFCASSPRLAGGVFSTDTQYFGPGTRLTVL.

The V gene is TRBV19, the J gene TRBJ1-1, with a tentative D call TRBD1 (5 bases). Germline-derived CDR1 and CDR2 are LNHDA and SQIVND (reference sequence). Trimming removed 4 bases at V and 4 bases at J, with 10 bases between. There are 13 residues in the CDR3. The CDR3 spells CASSTGGFTEAFF. As DNA, the CDR3 is TGTGCCAGTAGTACCGGGGGATTCACTGAAGCTTTCTTT. The whole variable domain, remainder taken from reference TRBV19 and TRBJ1-1, is DGGITQSPKYLFRKEGQNVTLSCEQNLNHDAMYWYRQDPGQGLRLIYYSQIVNDFQKGDIAEGYSVSREKKESFPLTVTSAQKNPTAFYLCASSTGGFTEAFFGQGTRLTVV.

The V and J genes are TRBV7-8 and TRBJ2-1; TRBD2 matches at 14 bases. The CDR3 loop spans 14 amino acids. V lost 5 bases to trimming and J lost 13 bases; unmatched junction nucleotides: 7. Germline CDR1 and CDR2: SGHVS and FQNEAQ. In DNA, the CDR3 is TGTGCCAGCAGCACCAGGACTAGCGGGGGGCTACAGTTCTTC. This sequence encodes CASSTRTSGGLQFF.

This chain uses TRBV14 with TRBJ2-7; D unclear. The CDR3 covers 13 residues. V lost 3 bases to trimming and J lost 1 base, with 7 bases between them. In germline, CDR1 is SGHDN, CDR2 FVKESK. CDR3 in amino acids: CASSHRVSYEQYF. The CDR3 DNA sequence: TGTGCCAGCAGCCACCGTGTGTCCTACGAGCAGTACTTC.

The chain joins TRBV18 to TRBJ2-3, with 8 bases identical to TRBD2. The germline V gene has CDR1 KGHSH and CDR2 LQKENI. This CDR3 has 15 residues. With 1 base clipped from V and 3 bases from J, the junction kept 3 bases outside the gene matches. The CDR3, as DNA: TGTGCCAGCTCACCACAAGCGGGGGTGACAGATACGCAGTATTTT. Translating it yields CASSPQAGVTDTQYF.

This CDR3 reads CASSVELVDSSGNTIYF. The CDR3 DNA reads as TGTGCCAGCAGCGTAGAGTTGGTGGACAGCTCTGGAAACACCATATATTTT. The chain combines TRBV9 with TRBJ1-3; maybe TRBD1 (6 bases). Looked up from germline, CDR1 is SGDLS and CDR2 is YYNGEE. The CDR3 spans 17 residues. V lost 0 bases and J 0 bases, leaving 13 bases between the germline ends.

The chain uses TRBV11-2 and TRBJ2-7; perhaps TRBD1 as D (6 bases). CDR3 length: 13 amino acids. Deletions cut 5 bases from V and 5 bases from J, with 13 bases between. Germline V gene data show CDR1 as SGHAT and CDR2 as FQNNGV. The CDR3 DNA reads as TGTGCCAGCAGCCCCTCAGGGGTCCACGAGCAGTACTTC. This codes for CASSPSGVHEQYF.

This clone has only a few counts. This rearrangement joins TRBV30 to TRBJ1-1; 7 nucleotides match TRBD1. The germline CDR1 and CDR2 sequences are GTSNPN and SVGIG (reference sequence). CDR3 length: 12 amino acids. V was clipped by 5 bases and J by 5 bases; unmatched bases: 5. This CDR3 reads CAWHRGWTEAFF. For the CDR3, the DNA is TGTGCCTGGCACAGGGGATGGACTGAAGCTTTCTTT.

V is TRBV27 and J is TRBJ1-1; D might be TRBD1 (6 bases). This CDR3 spans 13 amino acids. Germline V gene sequence: CDR1 MNHEY, CDR2 SMNVEV (reference sequence). Trimming removed 6 bases at V and 3 bases at J, with 11 bases between. The CDR3 DNA sequence: TGTGCCAGCAGCTGGGGGCAGTACACTGAAGCTTTCTTT. This codes for CASSWGQYTEAFF.

The J gene is TRBJ1-5, the V gene TRBV24-1, with D perhaps matching TRBD1 (5 bases). The CDR3 loop spans 14 amino acids. Germline V gene data show CDR1 as KGHDR and CDR2 as SFDVKD. V was cut by 1 base and J by 3 bases, with 6 bases left in between. CDR3 coding DNA: TGTGCCACCAGTGATTTAGGGGTCAATCAGCCCCAGCATTTT. Translating gives CATSDLGVNQPQHF.

V usage is TRBV7-2 and J usage is TRBJ2-2, with a tentative D call TRBD2 (6 bases). The CDR3 is 15 residues long. Trimming shortened V by 1 base and J by 5 bases, and 11 bases separated the two germline ends. Looked up from germline, CDR1 is SGHTA and CDR2 is FQGNSA. The CDR3 spells CASSLGGDATGELFF. CDR3 in DNA: TGTGCCAGCAGCTTAGGCGGGGACGCAACCGGGGAGCTGTTTTTT.

The V and J genes are TRBV5-1 and TRBJ2-5; possibly TRBD2 for D (5 bases). The CDR3 has 15 residues. V was clipped by 0 bases and J by 3 bases, with 12 bases between them. Germline loops: CDR1 SGHRS, CDR2 YFSETQ. The CDR3, as DNA: TGCGCCAGCAGCTTGGTTGCCAACGGGGAAGAGACCCAGTACTTC. It encodes CASSLVANGEETQYF.

Regarding this clone: This specimen includes other DNA sequences encoding the same CDR3. The V call is TRBV19, the J call TRBJ1-2, with 9 bases lining up with TRBD1. The CDR3 contains 13 residues. Germline values: CDR1 LNHDA, CDR2 SQIVND (reference sequence). The trim removed 3 bases at V and 7 bases at J, leaving 3 bases unmatched. Here the CDR3 reads CASSIGTGSGYTF. CDR3 DNA: TGTGCCAGTAGTATCGGGACAGGGAGTGGCTACACCTTC.

The chain combines TRBV7-9 with TRBJ2-5; D is ambiguous. V lost 2 bases, J lost 2 bases, and 3 bases lay in between. The germline V gene has CDR1 SEHNR and CDR2 FQNEAQ (reference sequence). This CDR3 is 12 amino acids long. The DNA of the CDR3 is TGTGCCAGCAGCTTAACACAAGAGACCCAGTACTTC. Its protein product is CASSLTQETQYF. Drawing the rest from reference TRBV7-9 and TRBJ2-5, the complete variable domain is DTGVSQNPRHKITKRGQNVTFRCDPISEHNRLYWYRQTLGQGPEFLTYFQNEAQLEKSRLLSDRFSAERPKGSFSTLEIQRTEQGDSAMYLCASSLTQETQYFGPGTRLLVL.

The rearrangement links TRBV2 to TRBJ1-2; 8 bases fit TRBD1. Germline CDR1 reads SNHLY; CDR2 reads FYNNEI. V dropped 6 bases and J dropped 3; count of bases not matched to a gene: 3. The CDR3 totals 13 residues. CDR3 region: CASSGQGYYGYTF. CDR3 coding DNA: TGTGCCAGCAGCGGACAGGGCTACTATGGCTACACCTTC. Using reference TRBV2 and TRBJ1-2 for the parts outside the CDR3, the full variable domain is EPEVTQTPSHQVTQMGQEVILRCVPISNHLYFYWYRQILGQKVEFLVSFYNNEISEKSEIFDDQFSVERPDGSNFTLKIRSTKLEDSAMYFCASSGQGYYGYTFGSGTRLTVV.